These 16 T cell receptor beta chains came from one sample sequenced in a study of cytomegalovirus exposure and HLA in healthy donors. The PCR employed 60 Vbeta primers together with 13 Jbeta primers. The repertoire was sequenced with immunoSEQ multiplex PCR; TCRdb's copy has only in-frame clones and lacks some. The sample has 90,000 to 150,000 clones, more than 60% seen once. Material for sequencing was PBMCs. The receptors here all came from a man in his forties in good health and CMV-seropositive.

The chain combines TRBV7-8 with TRBJ1-1; D remains unclear. This CDR3 has 14 residues. V shed 1 base and J shed 1 base, with 7 bases lying between them. Looked up from germline, CDR1 is SGHVS and CDR2 is FQNEAQ. The CDR3 sequence is CASSLVFGNTEAFF. The DNA of the CDR3 is TGTGCCAGCAGCTTAGTGTTCGGGAACACTGAAGCTTTCTTT.

V gene TRBV4-2 combines with J gene TRBJ2-5; 13 bases are a match to TRBD2. V lost 4 bases, J lost 3 bases, and 11 bases stayed unmatched. The length of the CDR3 is 18 residues. Germline-derived CDR1 and CDR2 are LGHNA and YNFKEQ. The CDR3 nucleotides read TGTGCCAGCAGCCCTGGGACTAGCGGGACACCCCGTAAAGAGACCCAGTACTTC. Its translation: CASSPGTSGTPRKETQYF.

The sample holds many counts of this clone. The genes are TRBV7-9 and TRBJ2-4, with D perhaps matching TRBD2 (5 bases). Between the trimmed V and J ends, which lost 5 bases and 6 bases, there was a span of 17 bases. The CDR3 sequence is 15 residues long. The V gene's germline CDR1 is SEHNR and CDR2 FQNEAQ (reference sequence). The CDR3 DNA sequence: TGTGCCAGCAGCCTTCCCGGGAAACCTCCAAACATTCAGTACTTC. Its protein product is CASSLPGKPPNIQYF.

This chain uses TRBV29-1 with TRBJ1-1; TRBD1 matches 9 bases. The V gene's germline CDR1 is SQVTM and CDR2 ANQGSEA. The CDR3 spans 13 residues. After removal of 8 bases from V and 1 base from J, the junction contained 5 bases not matched to a gene. The CDR3 DNA is TGCAGCATCCGGGACAGGGCGAACACTGAAGCTTTCTTT. This encodes CSIRDRANTEAFF.

The V gene is TRBV5-4, the J gene TRBJ1-2, with a possible D match to TRBD1 (6 bases). The CDR3 runs to 14 residues. The germline gives CDR1 SGHNT, CDR2 YYREEE (reference sequence). V was cut by 4 bases and J by 4 bases, with 14 bases left in between. This CDR3 is CASSSSGTPYGYTF. CDR3 bases: TGTGCCAGCAGCAGTTCCGGGACACCCTATGGCTACACCTTC.

The J gene is TRBJ2-7, the V gene TRBV27; TRBD2 is a possible D gene (6 bases). Per germline, CDR1 MNHEY and CDR2 SMNVEV (reference sequence). V was pared by 4 bases and J by 7 bases, with 20 bases between. This CDR3 is 15 amino acids long. CDR3 in amino acids: CASSSLTTRLGEQYF. CDR3 coding DNA: TGTGCCAGCAGTTCACTTACGACTAGGCTTGGGGAGCAGTACTTC.

As regards this clone: The sample carries other DNA sequences with the same CDR3. The chain employs TRBV6-5 and TRBJ2-3; 7 bases agree with TRBD2. CDR3 length equals 14 residues. Germline CDR1 and CDR2: MNHEY and SVGAGI. V shed 2 bases, J shed 4 bases, and the junction held 3 bases outside the gene matches. CDR3 DNA: TGTGCCAGCAGTTACGGCGGGGGTGCAGATACGCAGTATTTT. Its protein is CASSYGGGADTQYF.

The J gene is TRBJ1-1, the V gene TRBV5-1; TRBD1 matches at 7 bases. Per the germline V gene, CDR1 is SGHRS and CDR2 is YFSETQ. CDR3 length equals 15 residues. V was pared by 0 bases and J by 4 bases, with 6 bases of the junction left unmatched. This CDR3 is CASSLELGGTTEAFF. The CDR3 nucleotides are TGCGCCAGCAGCTTGGAATTAGGGGGCACCACTGAAGCTTTCTTT. Based on the CDR3 plus reference TRBV5-1 and TRBJ1-1, the full variable domain is KAGVTQTPRYLIKTRGQQVTLSCSPISGHRSVSWYQQTPGQGLQFLFEYFSETQRNKGNFPGRFSGRQFSNSRSEMNVSTLELGDSALYLCASSLELGGTTEAFFGQGTRLTVV.

A few counts support this clone. V is TRBV5-1 and J is TRBJ2-7, with 7 bases aligning to TRBD1. There are 16 residues in the CDR3. The germline gives CDR1 SGHRS, CDR2 YFSETQ. The V segment lost 3 bases and the J segment 3 bases; nucleotides outside the gene matches: 12. Here the CDR3 reads CASSSRFGTANYEQYF. CDR3 in DNA: TGCGCCAGCAGCTCAAGGTTCGGGACAGCTAACTACGAGCAGTACTTC.

The genes are TRBV19 and TRBJ2-1; 7 positions match TRBD2. Germline V lookup: CDR1 LNHDA, CDR2 SQIVND (reference sequence). This CDR3 region has 15 residues. The V and J ends lost 6 bases and 0 bases, in that order; junction bases with no gene match: 5. The CDR3 loop is CASSPLANSYNEQFF. The CDR3 bases are TGTGCCAGTAGCCCACTAGCGAACTCCTACAATGAGCAGTTCTTC.

The chain couples TRBV5-1 to TRBJ2-7; D perhaps matches TRBD1 (6 bases). Trimming cost V 5 bases and J 7 bases, with 13 bases left between them. The CDR3 runs 12 residues. CDR1 is SGHRS, CDR2 YFSETQ, per germline. In DNA, the CDR3 is TGCGCCAGCAGGGGGGCAGGGAAGGAGCAGTACTTC. Translation: CASRGAGKEQYF.

The chain employs TRBV28 and TRBJ2-2; the match to TRBD1 covers 8 bases. V trimming: 3 bases; J trimming: 8 bases; junction bases outside the gene matches: 2. CDR3 length: 13 amino acids. Looked up from germline, CDR1 is MDHEN and CDR2 is SYDVKM. CDR3 in amino acids: CASSFQGAGELFF. The CDR3, as DNA: TGTGCCAGCAGTTTCCAGGGGGCAGGGGAGCTGTTTTTT.

The chain links TRBV7-9 to TRBJ1-1; 11 bases agree with TRBD1. J was trimmed by 5 bases and V by 2 bases; bases with no gene match: 4. The germline V gene has CDR1 SEHNR and CDR2 FQNEAQ (reference sequence). This CDR3 has 15 residues. CDR3 sequence reads: CASSLRTGGRTEAFF. The DNA for the CDR3 is TGTGCCAGCAGCTTAAGGACAGGGGGCAGGACTGAAGCTTTCTTT.

As for this clone: The same CDR3 arises from other DNA sequences in this sample as well. The chain uses TRBV6-5 and TRBJ2-3, with TRBD2 matching over 12 bases. V lost 5 bases and J lost 7; bases outside the gene matches: 4. The CDR3 covers 14 residues. The germline CDR1 and CDR2 sequences are MNHEY and SVGAGI. The CDR3 DNA reads as TGTGCCAGCAGTCCTAGCGGGGGGGCTTATACGCAGTATTTT. This sequence encodes CASSPSGGAYTQYF.

This clone has a handful of counts. The CDR3 sequence is CASADRARNEQFF. The CDR3 DNA is TGTGCCAGCGCCGACAGGGCTAGGAATGAGCAGTTCTTC. V gene TRBV6-5 combines with J gene TRBJ2-1; TRBD1 aligns across 7 bases. Germline trimming cut 8 bases from V and 7 bases from J; bases unmatched to any gene: 8. Germline CDR1 reads MNHEY; CDR2 reads SVGAGI. CDR3 length: 13 amino acids.

This clone has a handful of counts. This chain connects TRBV10-3 to TRBJ2-1; D perhaps matches TRBD2 (6 bases). CDR1 ENHRY and CDR2 SYGVKD come from the germline V gene. Trimming shortened V by 11 bases and J by 3 bases, and 14 bases separated the two germline ends. The CDR3 covers 13 residues. The CDR3 bases are TGTGCCGGCGGCCCGGGACTCTACAATGAGCAGTTCTTC. It encodes CAGGPGLYNEQFF.